One and the same sample provided the 31 T cell receptor beta chains below, sequenced in a study of blood T cell repertoires in COVID-19. Profiling relied on immunoSEQ multiplex PCR, and the TCRdb table lists in-frame clones only, not all of them. This table has some 140,000 clones, more than 80% appearing once. The sample comprised peripheral blood. These receptors were collected from a human donor in a cohort sampled during active COVID-19.

The chain combines TRBV3-1 (or the pseudogene TRBV3-2) with TRBJ2-7; no clear D gene. The ends were cut back, 7 bases at V and 0 bases at J, with 13 bases in the middle. CDR1 and CDR2 from the germline V gene are LGHDT and YNNKEL (reference sequence). This CDR3 is 14 amino acids long. The CDR3 reads CASNRPDTSYEQYV. The CDR3 DNA reads as TGTGCCAGCAACCGACCAGACACCTCCTACGAGCAGTACGTC.

The chain recombines TRBV28 with TRBJ2-2; 14 nucleotides line up with TRBD2. There are 20 residues in the CDR3. In germline, CDR1 is MDHEN, CDR2 SYDVKM. The trim removed 6 bases at V and 4 bases at J, leaving 16 bases unmatched. The CDR3 region is CASRALTGLAGASPTGELFF. CDR3 DNA sequence: TGTGCCAGCAGAGCCCTCACGGGACTAGCGGGAGCCAGCCCCACCGGGGAGCTGTTTTTT.

The CDR3 DNA sequence: TGTGCCTGGAGACCGGGACAGGGATGGGAGACCCAGTACTTC. This encodes CAWRPGQGWETQYF. The chain has TRBV30 and TRBJ2-5, with TRBD1 matching over 9 bases. V lost 3 bases, J lost 5 bases, and 7 bases stayed unmatched. CDR3 length: 14 amino acids. CDR1 is GTSNPN and CDR2 is SVGIG in the germline V gene (reference sequence).

This chain joins TRBV5-1 and TRBJ2-3, with TRBD2 identical over 11 bases. The CDR3 is 16 amino acids. The J segment lost 0 bases and the V segment lost 5 bases, leaving 5 bases of the junction unmatched. Germline CDR1 is SGHRS and CDR2 is YFSETQ. The CDR3 spells CASRPGTSGSTDTQYF. The DNA of the CDR3 is TGCGCCAGCAGACCCGGGACTAGCGGTAGCACAGATACGCAGTATTTT.

This clone turned up a few times. The CDR3 spells CASSFLRTGDGYTF. The CDR3 nucleotides are TGTGCCAGCAGCTTTCTAAGGACAGGGGATGGCTACACCTTC. This rearrangement joins TRBV7-9 to TRBJ1-2, with TRBD1 matching 9 bases. The CDR3 consists of 14 residues. With 3 bases clipped from V and 6 bases from J, the junction kept 5 bases outside the gene matches. Per germline, CDR1 SEHNR and CDR2 FQNEAQ (reference sequence).

The chain uses TRBV6-6 and TRBJ2-3; 7 bases line up with TRBD2. The ends lost 7 bases at V and 2 bases at J; junction bases unmatched: 3. CDR3 length: 13 amino acids. The V gene's germline CDR1 is MNHNY and CDR2 SVGAGI (reference sequence). CDR3 loop: CASTRGDTDTQYF. CDR3 DNA: TGTGCCAGCACCCGGGGGGACACAGATACGCAGTATTTT.

J is TRBJ2-3 and V is TRBV24-1, with D possibly being TRBD2 (7 bases). V dropped 5 bases and J dropped 4 bases, with 18 bases sitting between them. This CDR3 spans 16 amino acids. Germline V CDR1 and CDR2: KGHDR, SFDVKD. The chain's CDR3 is CATSVAKGGQADTQYF. The CDR3 region has the DNA TGTGCCACCAGTGTCGCCAAGGGGGGGCAAGCAGATACGCAGTATTTT.

The J gene is TRBJ1-1, the V gene TRBV25-1; D uncertain. The length of the CDR3 is 14 residues. V lost 6 bases, J lost 7 bases, and 18 bases lay in between. Germline CDR1 MGHDK, CDR2 SYGVNS. The CDR3, as DNA: TGTGCCAGCAGAGATCTGGAGAGGAGGAGTGAAGCTTTCTTT. Translating gives CASRDLERRSEAFF.

The genes are TRBV6-4 and TRBJ2-1, with D possibly TRBD2 on 6 matching bases. V dropped 2 bases and J dropped 1 base, with 12 bases sitting between them. CDR3 length: 16 residues. Germline CDR1 MRHNA, CDR2 SNTAGT. The CDR3 coding sequence is TGTGCCAGCAGTGACGGTACCGGGGGTTCCTACAATGAGCAGTTCTTC. Protein: CASSDGTGGSYNEQFF.

This sequence joins TRBV5-5 and TRBJ2-6; D is possibly TRBD1 (5 bases). The CDR3 extends over 16 amino acids. Trimming took 7 bases from V and 2 from J, leaving 16 bases between them. Germline V gives CDR1 SGHKS, CDR2 YYEKEE (reference sequence). CDR3 in DNA: TGTGCCAGCCGGACATTCCCAAGTGCTGGGGCCAACGTCCTGACTTTC. It codes for CASRTFPSAGANVLTF.

The chain has TRBV7-9 and TRBJ2-5; TRBD2 matches at 9 bases. There are 18 residues in the CDR3. Germline lookup yields CDR1 SEHNR and CDR2 FQNEAQ (reference sequence). The V segment lost 1 base and the J segment 9 bases; nucleotides outside the gene matches: 18. CDR3 sequence (DNA): TGTGCCAGCAGCTTAGTCTGGCGGGAGGGCCGAGAGTCTCCCCCCCAGTACTTC. Its protein is CASSLVWREGRESPPQYF.

V is TRBV7-2 and J is TRBJ1-2; D is unresolved. This CDR3 has 13 amino acids. V was cut by 0 bases and J by 11 bases, with 13 bases left in between. The germline gives CDR1 SGHTA, CDR2 FQGNSA. CDR3 sequence (DNA): TGTGCCAGCAGCTTAGCTAGCGGACGCAGGTACACCTTC. It codes for CASSLASGRRYTF.

The V gene is TRBV19, the J gene TRBJ1-5; D perhaps matches TRBD1 (6 bases). The germline CDR1 and CDR2 sequences are LNHDA and SQIVND (reference sequence). The germline V and J ends were trimmed by 10 bases and 4 bases, with 17 bases remaining between them. The CDR3 spans 14 residues. CDR3 region: CATGGGLTNQPQHF. The CDR3, as DNA: TGTGCCACCGGCGGGGGGCTTACAAATCAGCCCCAGCATTTT.

The chain carries TRBV4-3 and TRBJ2-2; D might be TRBD2 (5 bases). The germline V gene encodes CDR1 LGHNA and CDR2 YSLEER. The CDR3 runs 16 residues. Deletions cut 0 bases from V and 4 bases from J, with 12 bases between. The CDR3 region is CASSQDLMGATGELFF. CDR3 DNA: TGCGCCAGCAGCCAAGATCTCATGGGAGCCACCGGGGAGCTGTTTTTT.

This chain uses TRBV6-5 with TRBJ1-2, with a possible D match to TRBD1 (6 bases). Trimming took 0 bases from V and 6 from J, leaving 11 bases between them. Germline-derived CDR1 and CDR2 are MNHEY and SVGAGI. The CDR3 extends over 14 amino acids. The CDR3 DNA reads TGTGCCAGCAGTTACTCAGTACAGGGTCATGGCTACACCTTC. Its translation is CASSYSVQGHGYTF.

This clone was seen only once. The rearrangement joins TRBV5-8 to TRBJ1-1; TRBD1 agrees at 11 bases. V lost 5 bases to trimming and J lost 0 bases; unmatched junction nucleotides: 6. CDR1 SGHTS and CDR2 YDEGEE come from the germline V gene. This CDR3 is built from 16 residues. The CDR3 DNA follows: TGTGCCAGCAGAGGGACAGGGGGTCCAATGAACACTGAAGCTTTCTTT. Protein: CASRGTGGPMNTEAFF. Supplemented by reference TRBV5-8 and TRBJ1-1, the full variable domain reads EAGVTQSPTHLIKTRGQQATLRCSPISGHTSVYWYQQALGLGLQFLLWYDEGEERNRGNFPPRFSGRQFPNYSSELNVNALELEDSALYLCASRGTGGPMNTEAFFGQGTRLTVV.

The sample holds a few counts of this clone. The chain carries TRBV7-2 and TRBJ2-7, with D tentatively TRBD1 (5 bases). CDR3 length: 15 residues. From germline, CDR1 is SGHTA and CDR2 FQGNSA. The V gene lost 1 base and the J gene lost 2 bases, with 12 bases spanning the gap. CDR3 sequence reads: CASSLVPGSTYEQYF. The CDR3 DNA sequence: TGTGCCAGCAGCTTAGTTCCAGGGTCCACCTACGAGCAGTACTTC.

This sequence joins TRBV7-2 and TRBJ1-2; perhaps TRBD1 as D (6 bases). Trimming pared 4 bases from V and 4 bases from J, leaving 10 bases between. Germline CDR1 SGHTA, CDR2 FQGNSA. CDR3 length: 13 residues. CDR3 residues: CASSSETGYGYTF. The CDR3 DNA reads as TGTGCCAGCAGCTCCGAGACAGGCTATGGCTACACCTTC.

V gene TRBV5-6 combines with J gene TRBJ1-2; 7 positions agree with TRBD1. The CDR3 has 15 residues. Per germline, CDR1 SGHDT and CDR2 YYEEEE. With 0 bases clipped from V and 4 bases from J, the junction kept 6 bases outside the gene matches. The CDR3 DNA reads as TGTGCCAGCAGCTTGGGGATAGGGGGCGGCTATGGCTACACCTTC. Its translation is CASSLGIGGGYGYTF. The full variable domain, in which reference TRBV5-6 and TRBJ1-2 provide the parts outside the CDR3, is DAGVTQSPTHLIKTRGQQVTLRCSPKSGHDTVSWYQQALGQGPQFIFQYYEEEERQRGNFPDRFSGHQFPNYSSELNVNALLLGDSALYLCASSLGIGGGYGYTFGSGTRLTVV.

About this clone itself: This CDR3 fails to terminate in the conserved phenylalanine or tryptophan, so it likely reflects a read error. It is unclear where the CDR3 begins or ends on the DNA, so no DNA is shown, and the CDR3 is as TCRdb lists it. The chain has TRBV7-6 and TRBJ2-7; the D call in the table, TRBD1, was not verified against the DNA. Looked up from germline, CDR1 is SGHVS and CDR2 is FNYEAQ. Ends included, the CDR3 has 10 residues. CDR3 loop: CASRTDRGGG.

This CDR3 is CASSGGDRTSGNTIYF. The DNA of the CDR3 is TGTGCCAGCAGCGGGGGGGACAGGACCTCTGGAAACACCATATATTTT. V usage is TRBV5-8 and J usage is TRBJ1-3; TRBD1 matches 8 bases. V was clipped by 4 bases and J by 0 bases; unmatched bases: 6. The germline V gene has CDR1 SGHTS and CDR2 YDEGEE. CDR3 length equals 16 residues. Supplemented by reference TRBV5-8 and TRBJ1-3, the full variable domain reads EAGVTQSPTHLIKTRGQQATLRCSPISGHTSVYWYQQALGLGLQFLLWYDEGEERNRGNFPPRFSGRQFPNYSSELNVNALELEDSALYLCASSGGDRTSGNTIYFGEGSWLTVV.

CDR3 sequence (DNA): TGTGCCATCAAGGGGGACAGGGTTAATGAAAAACTGTTTTTT. As protein: CAIKGDRVNEKLFF. The rearrangement joins TRBV10-3 to TRBJ1-4; 9 bases agree with TRBD1. CDR1 and CDR2 (germline): ENHRY, SYGVKD. The CDR3 has 14 residues. Trimming removed 7 bases from V and 4 bases from J; junction bases left unmatched: 4.

The chain has TRBV3-1 (or the pseudogene TRBV3-2) and TRBJ1-2; 8 bases align to TRBD1. The germline V gene has CDR1 LGHDT and CDR2 YNNKEL (reference sequence). The CDR3 is 16 residues long. With V trimmed by 3 bases and J by 4 bases, 10 bases remained unmatched. This CDR3 reads CASSHNGGQAIYGYTF. For the CDR3, the DNA is TGTGCCAGCAGCCATAACGGGGGACAGGCCATCTATGGCTACACCTTC.

V gene TRBV4-3 combines with J gene TRBJ1-3, with TRBD1 matching over 8 bases. The V and J ends lost 1 base and 4 bases, in that order; junction bases with no gene match: 3. The CDR3 is made up of 15 amino acids. Germline V gives CDR1 LGHNA, CDR2 YSLEER. This chain's CDR3 is CASSQGTGLGNTIYF. For the CDR3, the DNA is TGCGCCAGCAGCCAAGGGACAGGGCTGGGAAACACCATATATTTT.

The genes are TRBV9 and TRBJ1-6, with TRBD1 as a possible D gene (5 bases). V lost 3 bases to trimming and J lost 7 bases, with 14 bases between them. This CDR3 comprises 15 residues. Germline loops: CDR1 SGDLS, CDR2 YYNGEE. The CDR3 bases are TGTGCCAGCAGCGATAGCTTGGGGGGAAATTCACCCCTCCACTTT. This translates into CASSDSLGGNSPLHF.

This clone showed up just a few times. The V and J genes are TRBV19 and TRBJ1-1; D is perhaps TRBD1 (5 bases). There are 13 residues in the CDR3. Trimming took 7 bases from V and 10 from J, leaving 19 bases between them. Per the germline V gene, CDR1 is LNHDA and CDR2 is SQIVND (reference sequence). The CDR3 spells CASMPRGERGAFF. Written as DNA, the CDR3 is TGTGCCAGTATGCCTCGAGGGGAGCGGGGAGCTTTCTTT.

The chain employs TRBV11-3 and TRBJ1-3; TRBD1 is a possible D gene (5 bases). Trimming took off 0 bases at V and 8 bases at J, with 14 bases between the two ends. From germline, CDR1 is SGHNT and CDR2 YENEEA. The CDR3 is 15 residues long. Here the CDR3 reads CASSLDRQGEDTIYF. The CDR3 region has the DNA TGTGCCAGCAGCTTAGATCGCCAGGGCGAAGACACCATATATTTT.

The V call is TRBV7-2, the J call TRBJ1-5; 7 bases map to TRBD1. Unmatched junction bases numbered 8, after V lost 4 bases and J lost 5 bases. Germline CDR1 SGHTA, CDR2 FQGNSA. This CDR3 has 15 residues. The CDR3 sequence is CASSWTRGADQPQHF. CDR3 DNA: TGTGCCAGCAGCTGGACCAGGGGGGCGGATCAGCCCCAGCATTTT.

The chain has TRBV5-5 and TRBJ2-5; 10 bases are a match to TRBD1. V shed 7 bases and J 4 bases; nucleotides not matched to a gene: 7. The CDR3 contains 14 residues. Germline V gives CDR1 SGHKS, CDR2 YYEKEE (reference sequence). The CDR3 region has the DNA TGTGCCAGCGTACGACAGGGGGCGGGAGAGACCCAGTACTTC. It specifies CASVRQGAGETQYF.

This clone was seen ten or more times. The chain carries TRBV27 and TRBJ2-7; 7 nucleotides line up with TRBD1. The CDR3 is 14 residues long. V dropped 7 bases and J dropped 0; count of bases not matched to a gene: 6. In germline, CDR1 is MNHEY, CDR2 SMNVEV (reference sequence). The DNA of the CDR3 is TGTGCCAGCAACCCGACAGGGAGCTCCTACGAGCAGTACGTC. It is translated as CASNPTGSSYEQYV.

This chain connects TRBV6-1 to TRBJ2-3, with D maybe TRBD2 (7 bases). The CDR3 covers 15 residues. V was shortened by 3 bases and J by 5 bases, with 15 bases between the two germline ends. Germline CDR1 is MNHNS and CDR2 is SASEGT. In nucleotides, the CDR3 is TGTGCCAGCAGTGACATGGGGGGGGGCCGAGATACGCAGTATTTT. It codes for CASSDMGGGRDTQYF.